This T cell receptor (beta chain) was observed in a study of cytomegalovirus exposure and HLA in healthy donors. Study-wide context: An earlier analysis found 117 million unique TCR beta sequences from about 190 million T cells. Study-wide results and caveats: According to reports, the classifier identified cytomegalovirus status with high specificity and sensitivity.

CDR3 length equals 14 residues. The germline V gene has CDR1 SGHVS and CDR2 FNYEAQ. Trimming removed 5 bases from V and 0 bases from J, with 10 bases in between. The PCR had 60 Vbeta and 13 Jbeta primers. Only in-frame clones appear in the TCRdb table, and some are missing; sequencing was by immunoSEQ multiplex PCR. The data hold more than 85,000 clones, with under 85% observed a single time. Details on this clone: Its antigen is undetermined.

J is TRBJ1-1 and V is TRBV7-6; weak D call: TRBD1 (5 bases). The sample was PBMCs. The receptor was derived from a man aged 30 to 45 in good health and CMV-seronegative. CDR3 in amino acids: CASSPQGMNTEAFF. The DNA for the CDR3 is TGTGCCAGCAGCCCCCAGGGCATGAACACTGAAGCTTTCTTT.